This record looks at one TCR beta chain sequence and its context. The data derive from a study of blood T cell repertoires in COVID-19. Whole-study context: T cells, B-cell-depleted T cells, or PBMCs provided the cDNA or gDNA that served as material.

Sequencing was performed with immunoSEQ multiplex PCR; in TCRdb, only in-frame clones are kept and a portion is missing. Altogether 52,000 or so clones are present, 83% being singletons, with the ten largest covering about a sixth. Trimming took 4 bases from V and 5 from J; bases not matched to a gene: 8. Germline CDR1 and CDR2: SGHDT and YYEEEE. CDR3 length equals 15 residues. The J gene is TRBJ2-7, the V gene TRBV5-6; 11 positions agree with TRBD1. Sample: peripheral blood. The clonotype comes from a man in his forties with acute or convalescent COVID-19. The CDR3 DNA reads TGTGCCAGCAGCAGGGGGGACAGGGGGTCCCACGAGCAGTACGTC. As protein: CASSRGDRGSHEQYV.